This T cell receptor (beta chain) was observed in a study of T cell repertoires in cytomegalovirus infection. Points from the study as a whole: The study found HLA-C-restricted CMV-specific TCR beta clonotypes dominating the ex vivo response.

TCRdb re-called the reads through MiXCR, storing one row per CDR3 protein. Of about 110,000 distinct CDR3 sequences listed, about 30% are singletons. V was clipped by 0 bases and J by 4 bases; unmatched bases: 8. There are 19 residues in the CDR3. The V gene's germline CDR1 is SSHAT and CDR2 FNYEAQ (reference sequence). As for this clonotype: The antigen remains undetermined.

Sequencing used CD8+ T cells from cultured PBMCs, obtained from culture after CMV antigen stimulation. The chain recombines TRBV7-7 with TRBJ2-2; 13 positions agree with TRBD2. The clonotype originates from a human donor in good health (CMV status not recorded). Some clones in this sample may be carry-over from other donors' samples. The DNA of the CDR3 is TGTGCCAGCAGCTTAGCGCCCATGGGACTAGCGGGGAGCACCGGGGAGCTGTTTTTT. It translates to CASSLAPMGLAGSTGELFF.